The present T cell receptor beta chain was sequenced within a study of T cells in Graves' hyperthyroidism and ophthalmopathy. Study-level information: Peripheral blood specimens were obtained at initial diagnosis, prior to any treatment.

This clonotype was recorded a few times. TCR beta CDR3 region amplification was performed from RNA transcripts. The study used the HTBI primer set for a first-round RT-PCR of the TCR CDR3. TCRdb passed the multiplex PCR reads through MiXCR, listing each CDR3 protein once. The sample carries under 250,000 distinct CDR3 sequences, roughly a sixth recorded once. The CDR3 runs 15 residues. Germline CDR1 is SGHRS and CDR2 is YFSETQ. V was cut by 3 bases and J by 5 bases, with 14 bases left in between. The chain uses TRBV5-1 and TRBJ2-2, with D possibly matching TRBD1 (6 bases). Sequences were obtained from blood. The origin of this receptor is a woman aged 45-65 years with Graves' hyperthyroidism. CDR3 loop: CASSYGTRDTGELFF. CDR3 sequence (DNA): TGCGCCAGCAGCTATGGGACAAGGGATACCGGGGAGCTGTTTTTT.